This TCR beta chain was captured in a study of cytomegalovirus exposure and HLA in healthy donors. Broader study findings: In the analysis, some V segments, TRBV6-2 and TRBV6-3 included, were excluded as indistinguishable.

This CDR3 is 17 amino acids long. Germline CDR1 SEHNR, CDR2 FQNEAQ (reference sequence). The PCR made use of 60 Vbeta and 13 Jbeta primers. Only in-frame clones appear in the TCRdb table, and some are missing; sequencing was by immunoSEQ multiplex PCR. The top ten clones hold 1.5% to 2% of a sample with roughly 220,000 clones, more than 60% of them seen once. The count of this clone is one. Its cognate antigen is unknown. The junction differs from germline at one of its ends, possibly a read error. The chain carries TRBV7-9 and TRBJ2-5; tentative D call: TRBD1 (5 bases). The clonotype comes from a woman under 40 in good health and CMV-seronegative. The specimen sequenced was PBMCs. The CDR3 spells CSSSLKGQGRSQEAQYF. The CDR3 coding sequence is TGTTCCAGCAGCTTAAAGGGTCAGGGAAGGAGTCAAGAGGCCCAGTACTTC.